This is a list of T cell receptor beta chains from one sample in a study of OX40 agonist ivuxolimab in advanced cancers. TCRdb keeps only in-frame clones here, not all; method: immunoSEQ multiplex PCR. The table lists 45,000 or so clones, 85% to 90% of them singletons. The sequencing used CD4+ or CD8+ T cells sorted from blood, collected in a trial of the OX40 agonist ivuxolimab. The source of these receptors is an adult with an advanced solid tumor such as melanoma, head and neck, liver or kidney cancer. The CDR3 runs from the conserved cysteine through the conserved F or W. Fields, in order: J gene, V gene, CDR3 protein.

J gene: TRBJ1-1; V gene: TRBV4-2; CDR3 protein: CASSQDSQAPTAEAFF
J gene: TRBJ2-3; V gene: TRBV7-3; CDR3 protein: CASSLGGNTDTQYF
J gene: TRBJ2-2; V gene: TRBV11-3; CDR3 protein: CASSKRGMNTGELFF
J gene: TRBJ2-6; V gene: TRBV5-4; CDR3 protein: CASSAGQGNSGANVLTF
J gene: TRBJ2-5; V gene: TRBV11-3; CDR3 protein: CASSREGQSQETQYF
J gene: TRBJ1-1; V gene: TRBV6-6; CDR3 protein: CASSIQRDTEAFF
J gene: TRBJ1-1; V gene: TRBV30; CDR3 protein: CAWSRGTSMAFF
J gene: TRBJ2-3; V gene: TRBV5-8; CDR3 protein: CASSSGTSGLSTDTQYF
J gene: TRBJ2-1; V gene: TRBV6-1; CDR3 protein: CASSVGLGGYNEQFF
J gene: TRBJ2-5; V gene: TRBV7-8; CDR3 protein: CASSLGRDQYF
J gene: TRBJ2-2; V gene: TRBV11-2; CDR3 protein: CASSATGTNTGELFF
J gene: TRBJ2-5; V gene: TRBV7-9; CDR3 protein: CASSLGIPGTQETQYF
J gene: TRBJ2-5; V gene: TRBV5-1; CDR3 protein: CASSKGTQETQYF
J gene: TRBJ1-1; V gene: TRBV6-1; CDR3 protein: CASRRGGGTEAFF
J gene: TRBJ2-1; V gene: TRBV5-5; CDR3 protein: CASSLGGSSYNEQFF
J gene: TRBJ1-1; V gene: TRBV6-1; CDR3 protein: CASRKGQNTEAFF
J gene: TRBJ1-1; V gene: TRBV29-1; CDR3 protein: CSAWTGERTEAFF
J gene: TRBJ1-2; V gene: TRBV20-1; CDR3 protein: CSPRGIYGYTF